The rows below give T cell receptor beta chains drawn from one sample of a study of immune evolution from preneoplasia to lung adenocarcinoma. This table comes from immunoSEQ multiplex PCR, and its TCRdb copy is limited to in-frame clones, with some not included. The sample lists 14,000 or so clones; 85% were seen once. The sequencing input was FFPE lung adenocarcinoma in situ tissue. The source is an older donor with lung adenocarcinoma. Both conserved end residues are part of each CDR3. D genes are given only for firm matches. Expanded clones get a size class; other rows say once, few or many, or leave the size out.

>NA|TRBJ2-3|TRBV7-9|NA
TGTGCCAGCAGCTTGGGAGTAGATACGCAGTATTTT
CASSLGVDTQYF
>NA|TRBJ2-7|TRBV7-2|NA
TGTGCCAGCAGCCAAGCTGCGGGCGCGGGGACCTACGAGCAGTACTTC
CASSQAAGAGTYEQYF
>NA|TRBJ2-1|TRBV7-8|NA
TGTGCCAGCAGCCTTAGACCGATCGGGACTTTGGAGCATGAGCAGTTCTTC
CASSLRPIGTLEHEQFF
>NA|TRBJ2-2|TRBV7-6|NA
TGTGCCAGCAGCCTAGAAGGGCCCCTCCTAGCCGGGGAGCTGTTTTTT
CASSLEGPLLAGELFF
>NA|TRBJ2-1|TRBV27|TRBD2
TGTGCCAGCAGTTGGCGGGAGCGAGGTGAGCAGTTCTTC
CASSWRERGEQFF
>NA|TRBJ2-6|TRBV18|TRBD1
TGTGCCAGCTCAACTACAGGGGATGGGGCCAACGTCCTGACTTTC
CASSTTGDGANVLTF
>once|TRBJ2-1|TRBV10-2|TRBD2
TGCGCCAGCTCAGCGGGAGACCAACTCTACAATGAGCAGTTCTTC
CASSAGDQLYNEQFF
>NA|TRBJ2-7|TRBV7-9|TRBD1
TGTGCCAGCAACGCAGGGGGCTCCGAGCAGTACTTC
CASNAGGSEQYF
>once|TRBJ2-2|TRBV28|NA
TGTGCCAGCAGTTCCCGGTGGGCCGCCGGGGAGCTGTTTTTT
CASSSRWAAGELFF
>NA|TRBJ1-4|TRBV28|NA
TGTGCCAGCAGTTTAGGGAGTACTGAAAAACTGTTTTTT
CASSLGSTEKLFF
>NA|TRBJ2-5|TRBV9|TRBD2
TGTGCCAGCACCTGGGGTAGCGGGCTAGGGGAGACCCAGTACTTC
CASTWGSGLGETQYF
>NA|TRBJ1-1|TRBV30|TRBD1
TGTGCCTGGACACCCATACAGGGGATGAACACTGAAGCTTTCTTT
CAWTPIQGMNTEAFF
>NA|TRBJ1-1|TRBV7-9|NA
TGTGCCAGCAGCACGACAGAGAACACTGAAGCTTTCTTT
CASSTTENTEAFF
>NA|TRBJ2-7|TRBV28|TRBD1
TGTGCCAGCAGTTTACACACCGGGACAGCACTTTACGAGCAGTACTTC
CASSLHTGTALYEQYF
>few|TRBJ2-7|TRBV29-1|NA
TGCAGCGTTGAAGGGGGCGGCTACGAGCAGTACTTC
CSVEGGGYEQYF
>NA|TRBJ2-5|TRBV7-2|NA
TGTGCCAGCAGTCCCGAACCCGGCAGACAAGAGACCCAGTACTTC
CASSPEPGRQETQYF
>once|TRBJ2-1|TRBV5-1|NA
TGCGCCAGCAGCCTAACCAACGGGAGAAGCTCGTACAATGAGCAGTTCTTC
CASSLTNGRSSYNEQFF
>NA|TRBJ1-2|TRBV27|NA
TGTGCCAGCACCCAAGGGGGACGAGGTGGCTACACCTTC
CASTQGGRGGYTF
>NA|TRBJ1-1|TRBV11-2|NA
TGTGCCAGCAGCTATCAACAGGGCACTGAAGCTTTCTTT
CASSYQQGTEAFF
>NA|TRBJ2-1|TRBV4-1|TRBD2
TGCGCCAGCAGCCAAGAATCAGCTAGCGGGATTCATGAGCAGTTCTTC
CASSQESASGIHEQFF
>once|TRBJ2-1|TRBV21-1|NA
TGTGCCAGCAGCAAAGCGGCGATGTCCGGGAGGCACCCGAGGGATGAGCAGTTCTTC
CASSKAAMSGRHPRDEQFF
>NA|TRBJ2-7|TRBV5-5|TRBD2
TGTGCCAGCAGCTTGGTTGTAGCGGGAGGGGACGAGCAGTACTTC
CASSLVVAGGDEQYF
>NA|TRBJ2-2|TRBV2|TRBD2
TGTGCCAGCAGCCAATCGGGTGGGGGGGGAACCGGGGAGCTGTTTTTT
CASSQSGGGGTGELFF
>NA|TRBJ1-1|TRBV18|TRBD1
TGTGCCAGCTCACCGACAGGGGAGACTGAAGCTTTCTTT
CASSPTGETEAFF
>NA|TRBJ2-2|TRBV2|TRBD2
TGTGCCAGCAGTGAGCTAGCGGGAGACCTCACCGGGGAGCTGTTTTTT
CASSELAGDLTGELFF
>few|TRBJ1-2|TRBV19|NA
TGTGCCAGTAGTATTTCGAGCAACTCTTATGGCTACACCTTC
CASSISSNSYGYTF
>NA|TRBJ1-1|TRBV29-1|NA
TGCAGCGTTGAAGATCCAACAGGGATAAGAGAAACTGAAGCTTTCTTT
CSVEDPTGIRETEAFF
>few|TRBJ1-2|TRBV7-9|NA
TGTGCCAGCAGCTTAGGGCGGACGGGAAAGAACTATGGCTACACCTTC
CASSLGRTGKNYGYTF
>once|TRBJ2-1|TRBV4-2|NA
TGTGCCAGCAGCCTCCGGGACAATGAGCAGTTCTTC
CASSLRDNEQFF
>NA|TRBJ2-1|TRBV19|TRBD1
TGTGCCAGTAATTACCGGGACAGTGACAATGAGCAGTTCTTC
CASNYRDSDNEQFF
>NA|TRBJ2-7|TRBV5-5|NA
TGTGCCAGCAGCTCCTTCTTAAGCTCCCCGAGCTACGAGCAGTACTTC
CASSSFLSSPSYEQYF
>NA|TRBJ2-5|TRBV2|TRBD2
TGTGCCAGCAGTGAAAGGAGTGGGCGACGGCCGAGCGGGGGGCGAGAGACCCAGTACTTC
CASSERSGRRPSGGRETQYF
>NA|TRBJ2-7|TRBV25-1|TRBD1
TGTGCCAGCAGTGATACCGGGACAGGGGCAGGCGAGCAGTACTTC
CASSDTGTGAGEQYF
>NA|TRBJ1-3|TRBV28|TRBD1
TGTGCCAGCAGTTTATATACAGGGGAAAACACCATATATTTT
CASSLYTGENTIYF
>NA|TRBJ2-1|TRBV6-4|NA
TGTGCCAGCTCCAGAAGGGTTCTTTCGGGTTCCTACAATGAGCAGTTCTTC
CASSRRVLSGSYNEQFF
>NA|TRBJ2-2|TRBV7-9|NA
TGTGCCAGCAGCGCCCCGGGCGGGGAGCTGTTTTTT
CASSAPGGELFF
>NA|TRBJ2-3|TRBV11-2|NA
TGTGCCAGCAGCTTCGGGGTAGGAACAGATACGCAGTATTTT
CASSFGVGTDTQYF
>NA|TRBJ1-5|TRBV28|NA
TGTGCCAGCAGTCTTTGGACAACGGATAATCAGCCCCAGCATTTT
CASSLWTTDNQPQHF
>few|TRBJ2-6|TRBV4-1|TRBD2
TGCGCCAGCAGCCAAGACCCGGGACTAGCACTATCTGGGGCCAACGTCCTGACTTTC
CASSQDPGLALSGANVLTF
>NA|TRBJ2-1|TRBV5-1|NA
TGCGCCAGCAGCTCCACCCCCGGGGACAATGAGCAGTTCTTC
CASSSTPGDNEQFF
>NA|TRBJ1-2|TRBV29-1|NA
TGCAGCGCCTTTACAGGTGGCTACACCTTC
CSAFTGGYTF
>NA|TRBJ1-4|TRBV5-4|NA
TGTGCCAGCAGCTTGTCACCAACTAATGAAAAACTGTTTTTT
CASSLSPTNEKLFF
>NA|TRBJ2-7|TRBV28|NA
TGTGCCAGTGGAGAACAGGTCTCCTACGAGCAGTACTTC
CASGEQVSYEQYF
>NA|TRBJ2-5|TRBV28|NA
TGTGCCAGCAGCCCCAGACAGCCCCGGGAGACCCAGTACTTC
CASSPRQPRETQYF
>NA|TRBJ2-3|TRBV29-1|TRBD2
TGCAGCGTTGGGACTAGCGGGAGCACAGATACGCAGTATTTT
CSVGTSGSTDTQYF
>NA|TRBJ1-2|TRBV28|TRBD1
TGTGCCAGCAGTATAGGGGGCGCGGATGGCTACACCTTC
CASSIGGADGYTF
>NA|TRBJ2-5|TRBV6-1|NA
TGTGCCAGCAGTCCCAGGGGTGGCGTGGAGACCCAGTACTTC
CASSPRGGVETQYF
>NA|TRBJ1-1|TRBV5-4|NA
TGTGCCAGCAGCTTGGTTGGGGGGGGGAGGTCCGAAGCTTTCTTT
CASSLVGGGRSEAFF
>NA|TRBJ1-3|TRBV9|NA
TGTGCCAGCAGCGTAGAAGGGGGGGGAAACACCATATATTTT
CASSVEGGGNTIYF
>NA|TRBJ2-3|TRBV28|TRBD2
TGTGCCAGCAGTTTATCTAGCGGGAGGGCAACAGATACGCAGTATTTT
CASSLSSGRATDTQYF
>few|TRBJ2-5|TRBV29-1|TRBD1
TGCAGCGGTGGACAGGTTGGAGAGACCCAGTACTTC
CSGGQVGETQYF
>once|TRBJ2-1|TRBV9|TRBD2
TGTGCCAGCAGCTTCCGACTAGCGGGAGGGCCCAATGAGCAGTTCTTC
CASSFRLAGGPNEQFF
>NA|TRBJ2-1|TRBV4-1|TRBD2
TGCGCCAGCAGCCAAGAACTAGCGGGAGAGGGGGGCTTGCTCAATGAGCAGTTCTTC
CASSQELAGEGGLLNEQFF